This TCR beta chain was retrieved from a study of graft-versus-host responses after intestinal transplantation. Comments on this clone: As yet, its antigen is unknown.

Clones were read by immunoSEQ multiplex PCR, and TCRdb kept only the in-frame ones, dropping some. The sample lists roughly 100,000 clones; over 85% were seen once. V lost 5 bases, J lost 1 base, and 14 bases lay in between. Germline V gene sequence: CDR1 SEHNR, CDR2 FQNEAQ (reference sequence). The CDR3 spans 15 residues. The receptor comes from a human donor who received an intestinal transplant. The chain carries TRBV7-9 and TRBJ1-1, with no clear D. The sample here was unstimulated CD8+ T cells sorted from spleen or lymph node cells, taken before intestinal transplant. CDR3 loop: CASSLPKGRNTEAFF. In nucleotides, the CDR3 is TGTGCCAGCAGCCTCCCGAAGGGTCGGAACACTGAAGCTTTCTTT. Supplemented by reference TRBV7-9 and TRBJ1-1, the full variable domain reads DTGVSQNPRHKITKRGQNVTFRCDPISEHNRLYWYRQTLGQGPEFLTYFQNEAQLEKSRLLSDRFSAERPKGSFSTLEIQRTEQGDSAMYLCASSLPKGRNTEAFFGQGTRLTVV.